Following are 23 T cell receptor beta chains from one sample sequenced in a study of T cell changes during pregnancy in multiple sclerosis. Here immunoSEQ multiplex PCR was the method, and the copy in TCRdb shows in-frame clones only, minus some. The data contain more than 65,000 clones, 85% to 90% of them singletons. Material: peripheral blood, obtained after pregnancy. The origin of the receptors is a female donor in good health, enrolled as a control in a pregnancy study.

This chain joins TRBV6-4 and TRBJ1-6, with D uncertain. The CDR3 contains 13 residues. Trimming took 5 bases from V and 8 from J, leaving 10 bases between them. The germline V gene has CDR1 MRHNA and CDR2 SNTAGT. CDR3 sequence (DNA): TGTGCCAGCAGTAGAGACAACCATTCACCCCTCCACTTT. This codes for CASSRDNHSPLHF.

The chain employs TRBV30 and TRBJ2-5, with unresolved D. Germline assignment: CDR1 GTSNPN and CDR2 SVGIG (reference sequence). V was trimmed by 0 bases and J by 5 bases, leaving 4 bases between them. This CDR3 contains 11 residues. In DNA form, the CDR3 reads TGTGCCTGGAGTGTCGGGGAGACCCAGTACTTC. Translation gives CAWSVGETQYF.

CDR3 DNA sequence: TGTGCCAGCAGGACACACCACGGACTAGCTGCAACCCAGTACTTC. It is translated as CASRTHHGLAATQYF. The gene calls are TRBV6-5 and TRBJ2-5; 8 bases align to TRBD2. Germline V gives CDR1 MNHEY, CDR2 SVGAGI. This CDR3 region has 15 residues. Trimming at V came to 6 bases and at J to 8 bases, leaving 14 bases not matched to a gene.

The V and J genes are TRBV7-2 and TRBJ1-6; D is undetermined. The V and J ends lost 1 base and 6 bases respectively, with 7 bases between them. The CDR3 is 14 amino acids. Looked up from germline, CDR1 is SGHTA and CDR2 is FQGNSA. CDR3 sequence reads: CASSLGGANSPLHF. The CDR3 DNA reads TGTGCCAGCAGCTTAGGCGGCGCTAATTCACCCCTCCACTTT.

The rearrangement joins TRBV10-3 to TRBJ1-2; D gene uncertain. The germline V gene has CDR1 ENHRY and CDR2 SYGVKD. Between the trimmed V and J ends, which lost 8 bases and 3 bases, there was a span of 16 bases. The CDR3 is made up of 14 amino acids. CDR3 region: CAISPGRADYGYTF. CDR3 sequence (DNA): TGTGCCATCTCACCCGGTAGAGCGGACTATGGCTACACCTTC.

This clone was counted many times. The rearrangement joins TRBV10-3 to TRBJ1-1, with D maybe TRBD1 (6 bases). The CDR3 sequence is 14 residues long. Trimming took 6 bases from V and 5 from J, leaving 16 bases between them. CDR1 and CDR2 (germline): ENHRY, SYGVKD. The CDR3 DNA follows: TGTGCCATCAGAATGACAGGCCAGGGTACTGAAGCTTTCTTT. This codes for CAIRMTGQGTEAFF.

The CDR3 sequence: CASSYVLAAGELFF. In nucleotides, the CDR3 is TGTGCCAGCAGTTACGTCTTGGCCGCCGGGGAGCTGTTTTTT. This chain uses TRBV6-6 with TRBJ2-2, with no clear D. V lost 2 bases to trimming and J lost 6 bases, with 10 bases between them. Germline V gene sequence: CDR1 MNHNY, CDR2 SVGAGI (reference sequence). The CDR3 contains 14 residues.

The J gene is TRBJ1-2, the V gene TRBV11-2; 7 nucleotides line up with TRBD1. V trimming: 5 bases; J trimming: 3 bases; junction bases outside the gene matches: 6. Looked up from germline, CDR1 is SGHAT and CDR2 is FQNNGV. This CDR3 is 14 amino acids long. Here the CDR3 reads CASSMTGTDYGYTF. For the CDR3, the DNA is TGTGCCAGCAGCATGACCGGGACAGACTATGGCTACACCTTC. Supplemented by reference TRBV11-2 and TRBJ1-2, the full variable domain reads EAGVAQSPRYKIIEKRQSVAFWCNPISGHATLYWYQQILGQGPKLLIQFQNNGVVDDSQLPKDRFSAERLKGVDSTLKIQPAKLEDSAVYLCASSMTGTDYGYTFGSGTRLTVV.

V usage is TRBV19 and J usage is TRBJ2-1; 13 bases are a match to TRBD2. The CDR3 has 20 amino acids. The V gene's germline CDR1 is LNHDA and CDR2 SQIVND (reference sequence). V lost 5 bases to trimming and J lost 0 bases; unmatched junction nucleotides: 13. Here the CDR3 reads CASSPDVGLAGLSSYNEQFF. Here the CDR3 DNA reads TGTGCCAGTAGTCCCGACGTGGGACTAGCGGGACTGAGCTCCTACAATGAGCAGTTCTTC. The entire variable domain, with the rest obtained from reference TRBV19 and TRBJ2-1, is as follows: DGGITQSPKYLFRKEGQNVTLSCEQNLNHDAMYWYRQDPGQGLRLIYYSQIVNDFQKGDIAEGYSVSREKKESFPLTVTSAQKNPTAFYLCASSPDVGLAGLSSYNEQFFGPGTRLTVL.

This sequence joins TRBV18 and TRBJ2-7; D not certain. In germline, CDR1 is KGHSH, CDR2 LQKENI. Trimming removed 5 bases at V and 1 base at J, with 12 bases between. The CDR3 is made up of 14 amino acids. Here the CDR3 reads CASSATMASYEQYF. Written as DNA, the CDR3 is TGTGCCAGCTCAGCCACTATGGCTTCCTACGAGCAGTACTTC.

This clone has more than one count but fewer than ten. The chain is built from TRBV9 and TRBJ2-1; no clear D gene. Trimming stripped 0 bases from V and 4 bases from J, with 5 bases between. Germline CDR1 and CDR2: SGDLS and YYNGEE. CDR3 length: 13 residues. CDR3 coding DNA: TGTGCCAGCAGCGTAGATCAATACAATGAGCAGTTCTTC. It yields the protein CASSVDQYNEQFF.

The chain combines TRBV7-2 with TRBJ2-5, with D unclear. V lost 0 bases, J lost 2 bases, and 4 bases lay in between. Germline CDR1 and CDR2: SGHTA and FQGNSA. This CDR3 contains 13 residues. The CDR3 here is CASSLARQETQYF. The CDR3 nucleotides read TGTGCCAGCAGCTTAGCCAGGCAAGAGACCCAGTACTTC.

The chain joins TRBV7-2 to TRBJ2-3; 8 bases fit TRBD2. This CDR3 has 16 amino acids. With V trimmed by 0 bases and J by 6 bases, 8 bases remained unmatched. CDR1 is SGHTA, CDR2 FQGNSA, per germline. The CDR3 spells CASSLAGSGVSDTQYF. The CDR3 region has the DNA TGTGCCAGCAGCTTAGCGGGTAGCGGGGTTTCGGATACGCAGTATTTT.

The gene calls are TRBV7-8 and TRBJ2-1; 8 bases are shared with TRBD1. Trimming removed 0 bases from V and 4 bases from J; junction bases left unmatched: 5. CDR1 SGHVS and CDR2 FQNEAQ come from the germline V gene. CDR3 length equals 16 residues. CDR3 residues: CASSLAGTGPYNEQFF. CDR3 DNA sequence: TGTGCCAGCAGCTTAGCTGGGACAGGCCCTTACAATGAGCAGTTCTTC.

CDR3 amino acids: CASSLAGGPQHF. DNA of the CDR3: TGTGCCAGCAGCTTGGCCGGGGGGCCCCAGCATTTT. The chain links TRBV5-6 to TRBJ1-5; a weak D match, TRBD1 (5 bases). V lost 0 bases and J lost 9, with 7 bases in between. The CDR3 length is 12 residues. Germline V gene data show CDR1 as SGHDT and CDR2 as YYEEEE. The whole variable domain, filled in from reference TRBV5-6 and TRBJ1-5, reads DAGVTQSPTHLIKTRGQQVTLRCSPKSGHDTVSWYQQALGQGPQFIFQYYEEEERQRGNFPDRFSGHQFPNYSSELNVNALLLGDSALYLCASSLAGGPQHFGDGTRLSIL.

The rearrangement uses TRBV6-6 and TRBJ1-1; no firm D call. Germline lookup yields CDR1 MNHNY and CDR2 SVGAGI (reference sequence). The CDR3 has 14 residues. V lost 2 bases to trimming and J lost 0 bases, with 7 bases between them. CDR3 sequence (DNA): TGTGCCAGCAGTTACGAGTCCATGAACACTGAAGCTTTCTTT. It specifies CASSYESMNTEAFF.

This CDR3 reads CASSLVAGGAYEQYF. The CDR3 region has the DNA TGTGCCAGCAGCTTAGTAGCGGGAGGCGCATACGAGCAGTACTTC. The chain carries TRBV7-9 and TRBJ2-7, with 10 bases aligning to TRBD2. CDR3 size: 15 residues. Trimming at V came to 1 base and at J to 4 bases, leaving 4 bases not matched to a gene. CDR1 and CDR2 from the germline V gene are SEHNR and FQNEAQ (reference sequence).

This chain connects TRBV5-6 to TRBJ2-1; TRBD2 agrees at 9 bases. V lost 0 bases and J lost 10; bases outside the gene matches: 14. Germline CDR1 is SGHDT and CDR2 is YYEEEE. This CDR3 region has 17 residues. The CDR3 loop reads CASSLDGRGGRFWEQFF. CDR3 DNA sequence: TGTGCCAGCAGCTTGGACGGGCGGGGGGGCCGCTTTTGGGAGCAGTTCTTC. The full variable domain, rest sourced from reference TRBV5-6 and TRBJ2-1, is DAGVTQSPTHLIKTRGQQVTLRCSPKSGHDTVSWYQQALGQGPQFIFQYYEEEERQRGNFPDRFSGHQFPNYSSELNVNALLLGDSALYLCASSLDGRGGRFWEQFFGPGTRLTVL.

The gene calls are TRBV5-8 and TRBJ1-5, with TRBD1 as a possible D gene (6 bases). Trimming removed 0 bases at V and 5 bases at J, with 9 bases between. The CDR3 totals 14 residues. CDR1 SGHTS and CDR2 YDEGEE come from the germline V gene. CDR3 in DNA: TGTGCCAGCAGCTTGGAACAGGGCTATCAGCCCCAGCATTTT. It yields the protein CASSLEQGYQPQHF.

A single count supports this clone. This rearrangement joins TRBV30 to TRBJ1-5; no clear D gene. Trimming shortened V by 5 bases and J by 5 bases, and 19 bases separated the two germline ends. The CDR3 has 15 amino acids. Germline assignment: CDR1 GTSNPN and CDR2 SVGIG (reference sequence). CDR3: CAWAPFGGPHQPQHF. CDR3 bases: TGTGCCTGGGCCCCCTTCGGAGGCCCCCATCAGCCCCAGCATTTT.

The gene calls are TRBV1 and TRBJ2-1; the D call in the table, TRBD2, was not verified against the DNA. TRBV1 is deemed a pseudogene. There are 17 residues in the CDR3. The CDR3 region is CTSSLSLATRESDEQFF. CDR3 coding DNA: TGCACCAGCAGCCTCAGCCTAGCGACCCGCGAAAGCGATGAGCAGTTCTTC.

The chain links TRBV15 to TRBJ1-2, with 7 nucleotides matching TRBD1. The CDR3 is 14 residues long. The germline gives CDR1 LNHNV, CDR2 YYDKDF (reference sequence). The V segment lost 9 bases and the J segment 2 bases; nucleotides outside the gene matches: 9. As DNA, the CDR3 is TGTGCCACTACACAGGGGCCCGAGAACTATGGCTACACCTTC. It encodes CATTQGPENYGYTF.

This clone was observed a single time. This chain joins TRBV7-6 and TRBJ2-1, with a weak D call TRBD2 (5 bases). Deletions cut 0 bases from V and 8 bases from J, with 8 bases between. This CDR3 is 13 amino acids long. The V gene's germline CDR1 is SGHVS and CDR2 FNYEAQ. Here the CDR3 DNA reads TGTGCCAGCAGCTTAGCCGAGGGTTATGAGCAGTTCTTC. Translating gives CASSLAEGYEQFF.